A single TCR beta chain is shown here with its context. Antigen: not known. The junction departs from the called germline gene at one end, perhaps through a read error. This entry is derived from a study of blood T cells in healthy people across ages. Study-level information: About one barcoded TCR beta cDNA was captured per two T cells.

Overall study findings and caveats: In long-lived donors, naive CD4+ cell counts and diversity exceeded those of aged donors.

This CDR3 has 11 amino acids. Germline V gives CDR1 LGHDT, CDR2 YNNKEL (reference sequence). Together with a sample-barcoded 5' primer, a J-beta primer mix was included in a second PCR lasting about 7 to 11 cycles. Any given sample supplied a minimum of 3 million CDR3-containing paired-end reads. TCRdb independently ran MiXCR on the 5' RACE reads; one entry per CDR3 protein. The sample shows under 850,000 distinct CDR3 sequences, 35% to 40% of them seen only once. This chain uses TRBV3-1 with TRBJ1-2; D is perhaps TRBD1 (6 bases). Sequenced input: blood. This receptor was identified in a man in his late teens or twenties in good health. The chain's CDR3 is CASSQGRGFTF. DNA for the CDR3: TGTGCCAGCAGCCAAGGCAGGGGCTTCACCTTC.